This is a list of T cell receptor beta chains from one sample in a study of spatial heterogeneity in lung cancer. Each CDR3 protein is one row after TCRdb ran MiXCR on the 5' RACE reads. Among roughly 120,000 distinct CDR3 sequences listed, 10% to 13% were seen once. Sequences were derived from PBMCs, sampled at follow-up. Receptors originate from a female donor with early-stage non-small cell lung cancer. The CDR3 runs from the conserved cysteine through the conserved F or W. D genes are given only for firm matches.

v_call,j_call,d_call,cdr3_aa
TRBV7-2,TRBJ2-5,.,CASSLEWRLQETQYF
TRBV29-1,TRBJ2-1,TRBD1,CSVWDRGRSNEQFF
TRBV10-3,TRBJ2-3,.,CAIQLAGSDTQYF
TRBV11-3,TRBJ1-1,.,CASSQNFQNTEAFF
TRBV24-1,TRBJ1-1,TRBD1,CATTGTGGLTEAFF
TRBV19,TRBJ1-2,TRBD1,CASMAGQGGSGYTF
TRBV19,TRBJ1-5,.,CASSSNQPQHF
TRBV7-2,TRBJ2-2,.,CASSSGGRGTGELFF
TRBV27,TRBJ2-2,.,CASSLAQPNTGELFF
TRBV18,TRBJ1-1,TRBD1,CASSPHGPVRGPEAFF
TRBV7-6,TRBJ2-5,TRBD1,CASSLMGQQETQYF
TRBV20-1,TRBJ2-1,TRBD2,CSARDVASGNEQFF
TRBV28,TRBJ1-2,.,CASSDYSSYGYTF
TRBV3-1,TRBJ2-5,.,CASSQARMYQETQYF
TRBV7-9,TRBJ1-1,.,CASSLEASEAFF
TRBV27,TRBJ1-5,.,CASTPRWAGATSNQPQHF
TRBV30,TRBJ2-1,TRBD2,CARGSFRYNEQFF
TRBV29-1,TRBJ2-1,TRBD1,CSVAGTANEQFF
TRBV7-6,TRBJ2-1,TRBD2,CASSPQPSGSGNEQFF
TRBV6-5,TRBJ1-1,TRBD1,CASSYGDRMNTEAFF
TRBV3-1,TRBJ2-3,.,CASSDLGGQYF
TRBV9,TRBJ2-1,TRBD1,CASSVRDSSYNEQFF
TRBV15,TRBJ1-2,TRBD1,CATSSAGGVYGYTF
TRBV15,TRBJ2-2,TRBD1,CATSRWGQENTGELFF
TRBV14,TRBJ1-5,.,CASSQEGARAKYSNQPQHF